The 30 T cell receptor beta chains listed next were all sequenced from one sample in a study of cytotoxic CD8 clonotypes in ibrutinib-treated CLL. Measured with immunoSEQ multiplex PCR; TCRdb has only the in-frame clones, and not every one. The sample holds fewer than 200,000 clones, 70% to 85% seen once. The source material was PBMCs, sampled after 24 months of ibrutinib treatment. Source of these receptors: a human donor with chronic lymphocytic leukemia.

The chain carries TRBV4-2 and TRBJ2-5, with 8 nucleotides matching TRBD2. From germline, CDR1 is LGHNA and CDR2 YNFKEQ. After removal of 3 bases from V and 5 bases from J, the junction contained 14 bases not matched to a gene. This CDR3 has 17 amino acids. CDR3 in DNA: TGTGCCAGCAGCCAGGAGGGGACTAGGGGGGCTCGGGAGACCCAGTACTTC. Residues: CASSQEGTRGARETQYF.

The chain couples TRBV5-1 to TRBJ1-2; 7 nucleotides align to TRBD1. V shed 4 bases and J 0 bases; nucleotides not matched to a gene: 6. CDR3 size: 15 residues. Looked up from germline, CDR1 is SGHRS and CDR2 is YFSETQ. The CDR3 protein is CASSRGTEANYGYTF. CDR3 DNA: TGCGCCAGCAGCCGAGGGACAGAGGCTAACTATGGCTACACCTTC.

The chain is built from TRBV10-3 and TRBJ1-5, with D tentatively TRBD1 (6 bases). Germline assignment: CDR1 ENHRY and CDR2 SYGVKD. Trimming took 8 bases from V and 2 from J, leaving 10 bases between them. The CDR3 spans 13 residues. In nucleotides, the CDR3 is TGTGCCATCGCAGGGGTAGGCAATCAGCCCCAGCATTTT. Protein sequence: CAIAGVGNQPQHF.

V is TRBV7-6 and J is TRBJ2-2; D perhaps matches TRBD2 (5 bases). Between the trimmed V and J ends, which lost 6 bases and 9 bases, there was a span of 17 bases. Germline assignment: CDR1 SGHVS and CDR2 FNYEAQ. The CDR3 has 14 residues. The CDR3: CASSLAVSVRELFF. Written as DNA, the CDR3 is TGTGCCAGCAGTCTAGCAGTCTCTGTGAGGGAGCTGTTTTTT.

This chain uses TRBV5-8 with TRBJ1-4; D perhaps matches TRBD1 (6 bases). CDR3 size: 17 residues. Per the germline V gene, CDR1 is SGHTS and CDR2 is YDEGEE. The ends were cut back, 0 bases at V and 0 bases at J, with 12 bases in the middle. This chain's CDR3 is CASSLVRTAATNEKLFF. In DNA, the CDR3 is TGTGCCAGCAGCTTGGTAAGGACAGCCGCAACTAATGAAAAACTGTTTTTT.

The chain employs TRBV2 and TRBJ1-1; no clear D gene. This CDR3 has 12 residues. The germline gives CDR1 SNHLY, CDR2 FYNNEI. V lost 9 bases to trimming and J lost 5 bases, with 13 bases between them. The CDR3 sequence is CASRLRFTEAFF. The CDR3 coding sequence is TGTGCCAGTCGGTTAAGGTTTACTGAAGCTTTCTTT.

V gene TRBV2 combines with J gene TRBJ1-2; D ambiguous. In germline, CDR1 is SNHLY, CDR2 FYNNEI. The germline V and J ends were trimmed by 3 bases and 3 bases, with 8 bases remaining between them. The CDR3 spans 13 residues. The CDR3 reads CASSELQYYGYTF. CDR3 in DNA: TGTGCCAGCAGTGAGTTACAGTACTATGGCTACACCTTC.

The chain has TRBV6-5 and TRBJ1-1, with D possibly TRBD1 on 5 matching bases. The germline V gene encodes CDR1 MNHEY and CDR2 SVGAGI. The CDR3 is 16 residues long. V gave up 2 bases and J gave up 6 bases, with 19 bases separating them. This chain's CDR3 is CASSYVGVGFPAEAFF. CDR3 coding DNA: TGTGCCAGCAGTTACGTGGGGGTCGGGTTCCCTGCTGAAGCTTTCTTT.

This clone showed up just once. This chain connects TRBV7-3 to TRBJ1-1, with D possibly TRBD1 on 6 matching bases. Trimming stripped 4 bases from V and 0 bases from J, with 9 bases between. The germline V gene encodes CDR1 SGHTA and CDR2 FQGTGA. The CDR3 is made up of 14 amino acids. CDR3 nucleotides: TGTGCCAGCAGCTCCCAGGGGATGAACACTGAAGCTTTCTTT. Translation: CASSSQGMNTEAFF.

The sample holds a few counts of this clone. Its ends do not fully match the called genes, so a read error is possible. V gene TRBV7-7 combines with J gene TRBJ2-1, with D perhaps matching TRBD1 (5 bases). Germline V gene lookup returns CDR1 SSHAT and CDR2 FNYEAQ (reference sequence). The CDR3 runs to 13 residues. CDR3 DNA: TGTGCTAGCAGCTACCAGGGTGGCAATGAGCAGTTCTTC. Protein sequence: CASSYQGGNEQFF.

CDR3 loop: CASSLLRLVNTEAFF. As DNA, the CDR3 is TGTGCCAGCAGTCTTCTGCGACTCGTGAACACTGAAGCTTTCTTT. The chain carries TRBV28 and TRBJ1-1, with D hard to call. Trimming cost V 5 bases and J 0 bases, with 13 bases left between them. CDR1 is MDHEN, CDR2 SYDVKM, per germline. This CDR3 is built from 15 residues.

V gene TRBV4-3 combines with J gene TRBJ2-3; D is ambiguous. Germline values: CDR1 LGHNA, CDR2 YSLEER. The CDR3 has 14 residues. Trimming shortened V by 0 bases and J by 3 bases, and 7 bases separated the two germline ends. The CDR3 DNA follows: TGCGCCAGCAGCCAAGAGTACTCAACAGATACGCAGTATTTT. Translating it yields CASSQEYSTDTQYF.

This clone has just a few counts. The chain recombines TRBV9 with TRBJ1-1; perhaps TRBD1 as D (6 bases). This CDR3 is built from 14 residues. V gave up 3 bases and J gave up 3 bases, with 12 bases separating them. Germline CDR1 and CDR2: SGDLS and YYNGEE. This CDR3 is CASSEQGADTEAFF. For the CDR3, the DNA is TGTGCCAGCAGCGAACAGGGTGCGGACACTGAAGCTTTCTTT.

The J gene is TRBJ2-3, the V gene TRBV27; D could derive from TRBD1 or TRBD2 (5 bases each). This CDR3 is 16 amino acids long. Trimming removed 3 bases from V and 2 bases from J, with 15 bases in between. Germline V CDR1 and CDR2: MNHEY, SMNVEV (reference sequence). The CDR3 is CASSFLPGPITDTQYF. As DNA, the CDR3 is TGTGCCAGCAGTTTCTTGCCGGGACCCATCACAGATACGCAGTATTTT.

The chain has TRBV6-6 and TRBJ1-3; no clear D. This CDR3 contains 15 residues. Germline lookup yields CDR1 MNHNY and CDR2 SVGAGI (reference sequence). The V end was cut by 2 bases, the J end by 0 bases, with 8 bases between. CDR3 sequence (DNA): TGTGCCAGCAGTTACGGAGTGTCCTCTGGAAACACCATATATTTT. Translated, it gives CASSYGVSSGNTIYF.

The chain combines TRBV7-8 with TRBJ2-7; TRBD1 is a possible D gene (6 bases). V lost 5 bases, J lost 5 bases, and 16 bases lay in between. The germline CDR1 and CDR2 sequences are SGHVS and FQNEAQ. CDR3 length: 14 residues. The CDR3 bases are TGTGCCAGCAGCGTAAGACAGGACGGGGACGAGCAGTACTTC. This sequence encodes CASSVRQDGDEQYF.

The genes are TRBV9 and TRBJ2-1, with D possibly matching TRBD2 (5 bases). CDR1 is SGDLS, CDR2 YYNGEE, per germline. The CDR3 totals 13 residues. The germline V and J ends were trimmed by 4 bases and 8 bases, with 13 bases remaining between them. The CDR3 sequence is CASSRRGLDEQFF. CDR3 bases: TGTGCCAGCAGCAGGAGAGGGCTAGATGAGCAGTTCTTC.

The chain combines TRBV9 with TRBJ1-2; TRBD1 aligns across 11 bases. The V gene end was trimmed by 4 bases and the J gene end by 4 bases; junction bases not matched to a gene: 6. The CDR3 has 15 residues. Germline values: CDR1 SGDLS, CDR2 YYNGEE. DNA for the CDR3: TGTGCCAGCAGCTACGGAGGGACAGGGGGCTATGGCTACACCTTC. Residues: CASSYGGTGGYGYTF.

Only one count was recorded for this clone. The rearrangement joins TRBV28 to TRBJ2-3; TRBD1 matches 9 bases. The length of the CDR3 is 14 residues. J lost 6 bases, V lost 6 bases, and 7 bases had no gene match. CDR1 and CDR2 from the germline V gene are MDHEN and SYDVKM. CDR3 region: CASRIWTGVDTQYF. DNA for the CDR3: TGTGCCAGCAGAATATGGACAGGGGTGGATACGCAGTATTTT.

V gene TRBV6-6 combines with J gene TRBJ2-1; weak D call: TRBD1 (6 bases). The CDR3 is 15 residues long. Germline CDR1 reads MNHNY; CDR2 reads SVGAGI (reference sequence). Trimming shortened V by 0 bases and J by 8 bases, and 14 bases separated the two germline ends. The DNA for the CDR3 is TGTGCCAGCAGTTACTCGCAGGGGAGAGGATATGAGCAGTTCTTC. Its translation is CASSYSQGRGYEQFF.

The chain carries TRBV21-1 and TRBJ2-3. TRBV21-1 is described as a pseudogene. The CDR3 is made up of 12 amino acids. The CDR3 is CASSIRTDTQYF. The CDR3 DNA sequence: TGTGCCAGCAGCATTCGCACAGATACGCAGTATTTT.

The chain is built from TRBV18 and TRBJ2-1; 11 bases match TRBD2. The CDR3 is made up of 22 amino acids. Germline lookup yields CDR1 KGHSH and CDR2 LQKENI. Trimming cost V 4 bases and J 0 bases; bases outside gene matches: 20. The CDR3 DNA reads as TGTGCCAGCTCACAAAAGCCCGGGACTAGCGGAATCCTATACAGCTCCTACAATGAGCAGTTCTTC. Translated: CASSQKPGTSGILYSSYNEQFF.

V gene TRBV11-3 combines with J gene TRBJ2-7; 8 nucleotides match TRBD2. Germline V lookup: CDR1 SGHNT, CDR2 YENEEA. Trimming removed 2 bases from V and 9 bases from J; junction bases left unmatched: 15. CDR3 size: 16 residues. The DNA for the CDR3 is TGTGCCAGCAGCTTATTGGGTTCGACTAGCGCAGGGTGGCAGTACTTC. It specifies CASSLLGSTSAGWQYF.

This CDR3 reads CASRLNLGDTQYF. The CDR3, as DNA: TGCGCCAGCAGATTGAACCTGGGAGATACGCAGTATTTT. This sequence joins TRBV5-1 and TRBJ2-3, with D hard to call. The CDR3 has 13 amino acids. Trimming took 5 bases from V and 5 from J, leaving 12 bases between them. CDR1 SGHRS and CDR2 YFSETQ come from the germline V gene.

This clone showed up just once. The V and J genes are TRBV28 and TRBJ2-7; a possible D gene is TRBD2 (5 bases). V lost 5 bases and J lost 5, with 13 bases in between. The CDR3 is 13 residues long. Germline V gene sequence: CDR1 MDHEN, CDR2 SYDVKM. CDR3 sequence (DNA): TGTGCCAGCAGTGCAGGAGGTAGGAACGAGCAGTACTTC. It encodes CASSAGGRNEQYF.

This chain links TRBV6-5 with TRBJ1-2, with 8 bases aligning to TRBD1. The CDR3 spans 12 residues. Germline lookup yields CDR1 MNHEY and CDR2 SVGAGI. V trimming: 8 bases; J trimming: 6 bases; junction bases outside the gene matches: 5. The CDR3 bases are TGTGCCAGCCTTGACAGGGGCCATGGCTACACCTTC. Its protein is CASLDRGHGYTF.

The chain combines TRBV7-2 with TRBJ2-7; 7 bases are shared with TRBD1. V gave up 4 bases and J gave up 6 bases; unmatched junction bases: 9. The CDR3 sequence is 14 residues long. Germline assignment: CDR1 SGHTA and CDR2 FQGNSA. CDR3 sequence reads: CASSYRQGRGEQYF. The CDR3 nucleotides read TGTGCCAGCAGCTACCGACAGGGAAGGGGCGAGCAGTACTTC. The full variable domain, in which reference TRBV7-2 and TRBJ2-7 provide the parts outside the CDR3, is GAGVSQSPSNKVTEKGKDVELRCDPISGHTALYWYRQSLGQGLEFLIYFQGNSAPDKSGLPSDRFSAERTGGSVSTLTIQRTQQEDSAVYLCASSYRQGRGEQYFGPGTRLTVT.

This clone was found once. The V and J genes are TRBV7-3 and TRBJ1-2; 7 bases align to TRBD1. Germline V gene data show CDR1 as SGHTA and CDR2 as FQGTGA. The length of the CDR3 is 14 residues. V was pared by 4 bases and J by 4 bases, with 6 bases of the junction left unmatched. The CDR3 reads CASSSTGVGYGYTF. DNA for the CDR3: TGTGCCAGCAGCTCCACAGGGGTGGGCTATGGCTACACCTTC. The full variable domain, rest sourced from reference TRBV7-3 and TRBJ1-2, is GAGVSQTPSNKVTEKGKYVELRCDPISGHTALYWYRQSLGQGPEFLIYFQGTGAADDSGLPNDRFFAVRPEGSVSTLKIQRTERGDSAVYLCASSSTGVGYGYTFGSGTRLTVV.

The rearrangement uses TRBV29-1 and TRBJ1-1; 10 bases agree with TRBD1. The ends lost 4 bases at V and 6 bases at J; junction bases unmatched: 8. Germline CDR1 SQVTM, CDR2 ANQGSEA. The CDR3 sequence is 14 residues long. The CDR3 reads CSVADRGHAAEAFF. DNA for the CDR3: TGCAGCGTTGCAGACAGGGGGCACGCTGCTGAAGCTTTCTTT.

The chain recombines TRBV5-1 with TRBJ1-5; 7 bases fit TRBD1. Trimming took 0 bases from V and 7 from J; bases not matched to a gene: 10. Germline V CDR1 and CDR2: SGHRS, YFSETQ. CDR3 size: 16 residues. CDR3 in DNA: TGCGCCAGCAGCTTGGGACAGGGCCCCGCACGGCAGCCCCAGCATTTT. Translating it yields CASSLGQGPARQPQHF. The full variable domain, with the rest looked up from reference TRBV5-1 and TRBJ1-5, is KAGVTQTPRYLIKTRGQQVTLSCSPISGHRSVSWYQQTPGQGLQFLFEYFSETQRNKGNFPGRFSGRQFSNSRSEMNVSTLELGDSALYLCASSLGQGPARQPQHFGDGTRLSIL.